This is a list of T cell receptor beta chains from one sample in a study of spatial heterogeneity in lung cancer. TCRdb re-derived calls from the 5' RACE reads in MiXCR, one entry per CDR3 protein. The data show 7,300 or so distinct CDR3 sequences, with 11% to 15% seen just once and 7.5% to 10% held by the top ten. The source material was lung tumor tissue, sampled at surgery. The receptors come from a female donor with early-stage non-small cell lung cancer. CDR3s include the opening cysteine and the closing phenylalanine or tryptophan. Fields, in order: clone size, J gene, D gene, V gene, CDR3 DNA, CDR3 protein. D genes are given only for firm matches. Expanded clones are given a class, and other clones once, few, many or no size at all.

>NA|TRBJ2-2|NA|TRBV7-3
TGTGCCAGCAGCTTATCCCAGGGGTACACCGGGGAGCTGTTTTTT
CASSLSQGYTGELFF
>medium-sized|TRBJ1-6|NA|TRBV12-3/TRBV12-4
TGTGCCAGTAGTCCGGCTTACCGTGGATATAATTCACCCCTCCACTTT
CASSPAYRGYNSPLHF
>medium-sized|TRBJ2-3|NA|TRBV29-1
TGCAGCGTTGATACAGGGACTACAGATACGCAGTATTTT
CSVDTGTTDTQYF
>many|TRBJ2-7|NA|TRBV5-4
TGTGCCAGCAGCTTGGTGGACCGTGGGGGCGAGCAGTACTTC
CASSLVDRGGEQYF
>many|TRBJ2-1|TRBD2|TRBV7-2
TGTGCCAGCAGCCCTCCTAGCGGGGGGGGCGCAAGCAATGAGCAGTTCTTC
CASSPPSGGGASNEQFF
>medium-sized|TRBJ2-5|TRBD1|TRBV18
TGTGCCAGCTCACCCCCCGGGACAGCTCAAGAGACCCAGTACTTC
CASSPPGTAQETQYF
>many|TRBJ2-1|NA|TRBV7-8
TGTGCCAGCAGCTCCTCGGCCAATGAGCAGTTCTTC
CASSSSANEQFF
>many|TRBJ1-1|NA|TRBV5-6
TGTGCCAGCAGCTTAACGTCGGTTGAAGCTTTCTTT
CASSLTSVEAFF
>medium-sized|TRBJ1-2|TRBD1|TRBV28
TGTGCCAGCAGAGACAGGGCCAACTATGGCTACACCTTC
CASRDRANYGYTF
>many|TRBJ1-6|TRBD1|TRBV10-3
TGTGCCATCAGAGACACAGGGGTTTATAATTCACCCCTCCACTTT
CAIRDTGVYNSPLHF
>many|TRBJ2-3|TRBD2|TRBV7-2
TGTGCCAGCAGCTGGACTAGCGGGGTTGATACGCAGTATTTT
CASSWTSGVDTQYF
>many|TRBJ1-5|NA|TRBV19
TGTGCCAGTAGTATACGAAGGGCCAGTAATCAGCCCCAGCATTTT
CASSIRRASNQPQHF
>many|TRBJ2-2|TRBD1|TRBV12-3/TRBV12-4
TGTGCCAGCAGTTCTCGGACAGGAAACACCGGGGAGCTGTTTTTT
CASSSRTGNTGELFF
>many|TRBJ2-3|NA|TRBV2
TGTGCCAGCAGTGAAGGTCTCCGCACAGATACGCAGTATTTT
CASSEGLRTDTQYF
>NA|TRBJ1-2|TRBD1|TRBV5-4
TGTGCCACCCAGAGCTATCAGGGGGAAGGCTACACCTTC
CATQSYQGEGYTF
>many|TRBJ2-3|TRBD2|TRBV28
TGTGCCAGCAGCACACTAGCGTCGGGTCTTTCATTCACAGATACGCAGTATTTT
CASSTLASGLSFTDTQYF
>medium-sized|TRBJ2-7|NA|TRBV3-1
TGTGCCAGCAGCCGGACCTCCTACGAGCAGTACTTC
CASSRTSYEQYF